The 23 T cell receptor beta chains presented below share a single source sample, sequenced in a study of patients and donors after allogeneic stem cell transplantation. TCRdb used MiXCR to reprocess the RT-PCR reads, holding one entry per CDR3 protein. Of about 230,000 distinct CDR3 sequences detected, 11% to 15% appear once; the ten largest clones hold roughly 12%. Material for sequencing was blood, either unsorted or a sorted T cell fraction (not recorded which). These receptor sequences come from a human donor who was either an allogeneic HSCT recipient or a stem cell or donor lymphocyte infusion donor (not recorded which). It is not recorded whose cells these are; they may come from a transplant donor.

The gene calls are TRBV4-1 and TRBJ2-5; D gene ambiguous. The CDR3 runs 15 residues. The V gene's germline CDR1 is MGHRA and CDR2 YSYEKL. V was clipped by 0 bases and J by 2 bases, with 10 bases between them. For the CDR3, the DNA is TGCGCCAGCAGCCAAGAAGGCGAGATACAAGAGACCCAGTACTTC. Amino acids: CASSQEGEIQETQYF.

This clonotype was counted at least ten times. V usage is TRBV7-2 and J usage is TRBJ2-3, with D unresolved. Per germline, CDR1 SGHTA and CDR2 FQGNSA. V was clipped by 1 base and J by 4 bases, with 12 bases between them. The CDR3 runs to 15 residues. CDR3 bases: TGTGCCAGCAGCTTAGAACTTAAACCTCCAGATACGCAGTATTTT. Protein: CASSLELKPPDTQYF.

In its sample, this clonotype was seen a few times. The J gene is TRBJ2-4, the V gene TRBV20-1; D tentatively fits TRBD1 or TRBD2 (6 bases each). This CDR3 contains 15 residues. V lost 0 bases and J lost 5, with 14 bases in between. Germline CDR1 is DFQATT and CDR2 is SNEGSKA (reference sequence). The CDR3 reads CSARDGGRQQNIQYF. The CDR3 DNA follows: TGCAGTGCTAGAGATGGGGGGCGGCAGCAAAACATTCAGTACTTC.

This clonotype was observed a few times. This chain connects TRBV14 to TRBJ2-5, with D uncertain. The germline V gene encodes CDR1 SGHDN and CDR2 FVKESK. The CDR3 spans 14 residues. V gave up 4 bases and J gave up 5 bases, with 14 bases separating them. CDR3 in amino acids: CASSLGQVWETQYF. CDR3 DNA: TGTGCCAGCAGCCTAGGTCAGGTATGGGAGACCCAGTACTTC.

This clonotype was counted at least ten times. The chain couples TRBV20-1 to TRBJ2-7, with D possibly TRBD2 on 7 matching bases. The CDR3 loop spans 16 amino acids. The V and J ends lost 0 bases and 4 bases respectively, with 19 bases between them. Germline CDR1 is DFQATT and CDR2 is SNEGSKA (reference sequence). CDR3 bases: TGCAGTGCTAGAGAACCGGGGGGCCAGAGTTCTTACGAGCAGTACTTC. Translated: CSAREPGGQSSYEQYF.

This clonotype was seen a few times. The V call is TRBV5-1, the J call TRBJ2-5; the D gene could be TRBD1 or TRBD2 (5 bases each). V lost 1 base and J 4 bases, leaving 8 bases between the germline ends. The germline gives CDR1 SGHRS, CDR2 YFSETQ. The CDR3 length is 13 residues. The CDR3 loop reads CASSLRGGETQYF. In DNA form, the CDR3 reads TGCGCCAGCAGCTTGCGTGGGGGAGAGACCCAGTACTTC.

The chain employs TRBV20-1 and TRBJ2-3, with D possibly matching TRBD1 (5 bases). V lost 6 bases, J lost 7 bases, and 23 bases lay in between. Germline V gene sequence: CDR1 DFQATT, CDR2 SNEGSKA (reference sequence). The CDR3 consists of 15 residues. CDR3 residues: CSASASRQGRHTQYF. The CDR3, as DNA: TGCAGTGCCTCGGCGAGCCGTCAGGGTCGGCATACGCAGTATTTT.

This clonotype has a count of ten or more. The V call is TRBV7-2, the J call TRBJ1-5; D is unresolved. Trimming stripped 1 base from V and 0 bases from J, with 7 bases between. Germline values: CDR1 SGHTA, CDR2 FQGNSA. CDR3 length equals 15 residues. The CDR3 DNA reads TGTGCCAGCAGCTTAGAAGTGATTAGCAATCAGCCCCAGCATTTT. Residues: CASSLEVISNQPQHF.

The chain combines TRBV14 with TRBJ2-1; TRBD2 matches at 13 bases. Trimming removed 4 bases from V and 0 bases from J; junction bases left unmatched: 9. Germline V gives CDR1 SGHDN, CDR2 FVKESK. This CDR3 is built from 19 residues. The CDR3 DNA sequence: TGTGCCAGCAGCCGAGAACTAGCGGGGGGGTTTAGCTCCTACAATGAGCAGTTCTTC. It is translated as CASSRELAGGFSSYNEQFF. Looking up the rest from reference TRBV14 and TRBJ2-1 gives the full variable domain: EAGVTQFPSHSVIEKGQTVTLRCDPISGHDNLYWYRRVMGKEIKFLLHFVKESKQDESGMPNNRFLAERTGGTYSTLKVQPAELEDSGVYFCASSRELAGGFSSYNEQFFGPGTRLTVL.

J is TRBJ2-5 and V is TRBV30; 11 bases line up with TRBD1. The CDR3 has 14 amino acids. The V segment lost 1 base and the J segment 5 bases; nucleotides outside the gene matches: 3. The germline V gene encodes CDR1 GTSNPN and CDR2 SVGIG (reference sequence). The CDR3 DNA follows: TGTGCCTGGAGTGGGACAGGGGGCTGGGAGACCCAGTACTTC. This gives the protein CAWSGTGGWETQYF. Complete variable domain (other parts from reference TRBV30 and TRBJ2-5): SQTIHQWPATLVQPVGSPLSLECTVEGTSNPNLYWYRQAAGRGLQLLFYSVGIGQISSEVPQNLSASRPQDRQFILSSKKLLLSDSGFYLCAWSGTGGWETQYFGPGTRLLVL.

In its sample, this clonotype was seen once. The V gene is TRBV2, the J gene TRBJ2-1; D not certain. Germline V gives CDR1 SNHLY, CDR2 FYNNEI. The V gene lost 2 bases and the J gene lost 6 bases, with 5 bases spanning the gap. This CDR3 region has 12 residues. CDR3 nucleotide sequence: TGTGCCAGCAGTGAAAAATTCAATGAGCAGTTCTTC. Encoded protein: CASSEKFNEQFF.

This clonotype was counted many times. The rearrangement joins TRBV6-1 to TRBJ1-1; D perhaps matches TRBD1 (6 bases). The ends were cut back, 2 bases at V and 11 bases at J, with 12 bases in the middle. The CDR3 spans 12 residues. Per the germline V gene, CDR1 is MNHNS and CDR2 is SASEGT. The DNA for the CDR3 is TGTGCCAGCAGTGAAAGGGGGGCTGGCGCTTTCTTT. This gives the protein CASSERGAGAFF.

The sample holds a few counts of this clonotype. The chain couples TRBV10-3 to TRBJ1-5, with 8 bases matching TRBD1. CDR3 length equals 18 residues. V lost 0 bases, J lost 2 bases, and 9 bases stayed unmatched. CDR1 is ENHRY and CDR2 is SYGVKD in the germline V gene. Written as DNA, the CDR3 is TGTGCCATCAGTGAGTCGAAGACAGGGGTTGGGGGCAATCAGCCCCAGCATTTT. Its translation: CAISESKTGVGGNQPQHF.

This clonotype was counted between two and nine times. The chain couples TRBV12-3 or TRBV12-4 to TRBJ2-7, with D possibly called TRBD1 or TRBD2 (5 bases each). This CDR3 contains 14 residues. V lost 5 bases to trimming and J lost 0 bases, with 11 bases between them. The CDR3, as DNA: TGTGCCAGCAGTGGGGACGGCAGCTCCTACGAGCAGTACTTC. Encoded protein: CASSGDGSSYEQYF.

The CDR3 loop is CASSSQGAGTDTQYF. The CDR3 DNA reads TGTGCCAGCAGTTCACAGGGGGCAGGAACAGATACGCAGTATTTT. V usage is TRBV6-2 or TRBV6-3 and J usage is TRBJ2-3, with 9 bases lining up with TRBD1. The CDR3 has 15 residues. Trimming at V came to 4 bases and at J to 3 bases, leaving 5 bases not matched to a gene. Per germline, CDR1 MNHEY and CDR2 SVGEGT.

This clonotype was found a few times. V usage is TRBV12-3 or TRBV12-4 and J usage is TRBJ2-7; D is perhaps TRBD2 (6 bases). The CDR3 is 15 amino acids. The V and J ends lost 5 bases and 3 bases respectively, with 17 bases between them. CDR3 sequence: CASSRVGGANYEQYF. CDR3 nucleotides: TGTGCCAGCAGTCGCGTCGGAGGGGCTAACTACGAGCAGTACTTC.

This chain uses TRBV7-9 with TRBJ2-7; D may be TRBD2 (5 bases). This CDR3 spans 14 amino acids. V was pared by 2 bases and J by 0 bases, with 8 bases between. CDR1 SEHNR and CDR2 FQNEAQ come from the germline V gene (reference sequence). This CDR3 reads CASSLSGVSYEQYF. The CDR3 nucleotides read TGTGCCAGCAGCTTAAGCGGCGTCTCCTACGAGCAGTACTTC. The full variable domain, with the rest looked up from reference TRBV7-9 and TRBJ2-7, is DTGVSQNPRHKITKRGQNVTFRCDPISEHNRLYWYRQTLGQGPEFLTYFQNEAQLEKSRLLSDRFSAERPKGSFSTLEIQRTEQGDSAMYLCASSLSGVSYEQYFGPGTRLTVT.

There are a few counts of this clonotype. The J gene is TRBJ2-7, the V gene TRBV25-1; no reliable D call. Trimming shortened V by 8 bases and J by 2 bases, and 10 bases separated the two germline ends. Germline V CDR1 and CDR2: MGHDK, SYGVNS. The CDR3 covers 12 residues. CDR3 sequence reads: CASEVGTYEQYF. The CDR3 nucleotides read TGTGCCAGCGAGGTTGGTACCTACGAGCAGTACTTC.

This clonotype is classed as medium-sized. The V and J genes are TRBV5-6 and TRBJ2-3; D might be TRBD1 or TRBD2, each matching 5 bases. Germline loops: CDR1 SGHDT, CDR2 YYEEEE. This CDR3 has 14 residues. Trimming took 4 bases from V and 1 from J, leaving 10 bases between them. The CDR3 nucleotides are TGTGCCAGCAGCCCGGGACCAGGCACAGATACGCAGTATTTT. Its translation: CASSPGPGTDTQYF. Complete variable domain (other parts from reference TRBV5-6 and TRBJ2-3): DAGVTQSPTHLIKTRGQQVTLRCSPKSGHDTVSWYQQALGQGPQFIFQYYEEEERQRGNFPDRFSGHQFPNYSSELNVNALLLGDSALYLCASSPGPGTDTQYFGPGTRLTVL.

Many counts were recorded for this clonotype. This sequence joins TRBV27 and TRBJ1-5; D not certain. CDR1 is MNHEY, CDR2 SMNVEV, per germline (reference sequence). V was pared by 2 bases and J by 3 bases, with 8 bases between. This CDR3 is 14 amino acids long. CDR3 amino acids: CASSLGVYNQPQHF. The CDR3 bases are TGTGCCAGCAGTTTAGGGGTCTACAATCAGCCCCAGCATTTT.

In DNA form, the CDR3 reads TGTGCCAGCAGCAAACAAGCGGGAGAAAGGGTTGAGCAGTACTTC. This gives the protein CASSKQAGERVEQYF. The V call is TRBV7-9, the J call TRBJ2-7, with 8 bases lining up with TRBD2. V lost 5 bases to trimming and J lost 7 bases; unmatched junction nucleotides: 13. CDR3 length: 15 amino acids. Germline lookup yields CDR1 SEHNR and CDR2 FQNEAQ (reference sequence). Drawing the rest from reference TRBV7-9 and TRBJ2-7, the complete variable domain is DTGVSQNPRHKITKRGQNVTFRCDPISEHNRLYWYRQTLGQGPEFLTYFQNEAQLEKSRLLSDRFSAERPKGSFSTLEIQRTEQGDSAMYLCASSKQAGERVEQYFGPGTRLTVT.

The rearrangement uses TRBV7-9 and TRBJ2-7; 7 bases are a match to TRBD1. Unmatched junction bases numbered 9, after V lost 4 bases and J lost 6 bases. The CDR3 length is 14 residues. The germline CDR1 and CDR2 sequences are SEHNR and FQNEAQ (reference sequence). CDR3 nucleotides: TGTGCCAGCAGCTCCCGACAGGGTGAGGTCGAGCAGTACTTC. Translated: CASSSRQGEVEQYF.

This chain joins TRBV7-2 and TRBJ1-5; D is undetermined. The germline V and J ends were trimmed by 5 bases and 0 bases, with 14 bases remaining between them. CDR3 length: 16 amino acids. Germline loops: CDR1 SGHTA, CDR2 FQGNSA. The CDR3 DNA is TGTGCCAGCAGCATTACGACGGGTTATAGCAATCAGCCCCAGCATTTT. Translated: CASSITTGYSNQPQHF.